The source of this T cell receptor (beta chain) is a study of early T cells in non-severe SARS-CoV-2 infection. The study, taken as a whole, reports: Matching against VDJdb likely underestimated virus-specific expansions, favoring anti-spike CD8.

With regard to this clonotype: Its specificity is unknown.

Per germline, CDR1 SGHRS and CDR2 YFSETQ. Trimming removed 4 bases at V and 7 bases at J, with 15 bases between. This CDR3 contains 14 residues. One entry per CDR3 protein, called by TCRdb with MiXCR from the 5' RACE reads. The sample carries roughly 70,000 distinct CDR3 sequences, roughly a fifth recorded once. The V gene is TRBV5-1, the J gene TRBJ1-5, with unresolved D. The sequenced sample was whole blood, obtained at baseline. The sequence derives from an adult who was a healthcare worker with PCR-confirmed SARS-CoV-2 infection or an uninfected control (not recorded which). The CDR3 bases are TGCGCCAGCAGCACCGCCGAGGGCGGACAGCCCCAGCATTTT. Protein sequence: CASSTAEGGQPQHF.